Below, 5 T cell receptor beta chains from the same sample are listed, as sequenced in a study of T cells after yellow fever vaccination (dated by TCRdb to the late 2010s). Library construction relied on 5' RACE. TCRdb shows the sequencer as Illumina HiSeq 2500. In-frame beta chains were kept once TCRdb had trimmed the public reads at Q25 with fastp and called clones with MiXCR. One record per CDR3 amino acid sequence lists the most common genes and DNA. Counted in this sample were under 600,000 distinct CDR3 sequences; roughly 14% of them appeared once. Roughly 13% of the sample is in the top ten clones. The sample's treatment or condition label, in plain terms: live attenuated yellow fever vaccine strain. The input for sequencing was PBMCs, taken on the day of the yellow fever booster vaccination. Source of these receptors: a man aged 30-40 years who received the YFV17D yellow fever vaccine.

CDR3 sequence reads: CASSYVGLNYEQYF. DNA for the CDR3: TGTGCCAGCAGTTACGTAGGACTTAACTACGAGCAGTACTTC. The chain joins TRBV6-5 to TRBJ2-7; a weak D match, TRBD2 (5 bases). V shed 2 bases and J shed 3 bases, with 11 bases lying between them. Germline V gives CDR1 MNHEY, CDR2 SVGAGI. The length of the CDR3 is 14 residues.

This clonotype has ten or more counts. The chain links TRBV18 to TRBJ1-2; D unclear. Germline V gives CDR1 KGHSH, CDR2 LQKENI. The germline V and J ends were trimmed by 5 bases and 6 bases, with 13 bases remaining between them. The CDR3 is 13 amino acids. The CDR3: CASSIRPGDGYTF. CDR3 coding DNA: TGTGCCAGCTCAATAAGACCCGGGGATGGCTACACCTTC.

There are a few counts of this clonotype. The genes are TRBV7-2 and TRBJ2-3; 8 bases are a match to TRBD1. The CDR3 loop spans 17 amino acids. Trimming at V came to 2 bases and at J to 6 bases, leaving 13 bases not matched to a gene. The germline CDR1 and CDR2 sequences are SGHTA and FQGNSA. The CDR3 is CASSLTPGTGSVDTQYF. The CDR3, as DNA: TGTGCCAGCAGCTTAACCCCCGGGACAGGTTCCGTGGATACGCAGTATTTT.

This clonotype was seen many times. Germline and junction disagree at one end, which may indicate a read error. This rearrangement joins TRBV6-5 to TRBJ2-2; D perhaps matches TRBD1 (6 bases). Germline assignment: CDR1 MNHEY and CDR2 SVGAGI. The CDR3 has 11 residues. This CDR3 reads CACRGAGELFF. CDR3 nucleotides: TGTGCCTGCAGGGGTGCCGGGGAGCTGTTTTTT.

The chain links TRBV29-1 to TRBJ2-7; 9 bases are a match to TRBD1. CDR3 length: 15 residues. The junction had 10 bases not matched to a gene; V was cut back by 4 bases and J by 3 bases. Germline lookup yields CDR1 SQVTM and CDR2 ANQGSEA. In nucleotides, the CDR3 is TGCAGCGTTGGGGGGACAGGGACGTTTTTCTACGAGCAGTACTTC. It is translated as CSVGGTGTFFYEQYF.